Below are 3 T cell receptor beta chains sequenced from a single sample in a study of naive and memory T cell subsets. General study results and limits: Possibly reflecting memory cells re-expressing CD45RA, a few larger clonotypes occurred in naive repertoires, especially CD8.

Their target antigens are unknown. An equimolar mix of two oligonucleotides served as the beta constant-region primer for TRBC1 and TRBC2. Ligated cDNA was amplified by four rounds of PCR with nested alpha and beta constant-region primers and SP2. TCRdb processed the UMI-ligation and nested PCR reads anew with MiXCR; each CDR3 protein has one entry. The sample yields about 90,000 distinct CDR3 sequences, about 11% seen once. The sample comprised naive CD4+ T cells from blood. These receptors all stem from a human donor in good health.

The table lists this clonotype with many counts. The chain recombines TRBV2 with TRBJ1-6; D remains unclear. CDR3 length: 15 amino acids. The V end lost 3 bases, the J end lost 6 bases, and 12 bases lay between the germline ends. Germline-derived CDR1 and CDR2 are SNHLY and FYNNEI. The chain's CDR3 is CASSDRGLGNSPLHF. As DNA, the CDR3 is TGTGCCAGCAGTGACCGGGGTCTTGGTAATTCACCCCTCCACTTT.

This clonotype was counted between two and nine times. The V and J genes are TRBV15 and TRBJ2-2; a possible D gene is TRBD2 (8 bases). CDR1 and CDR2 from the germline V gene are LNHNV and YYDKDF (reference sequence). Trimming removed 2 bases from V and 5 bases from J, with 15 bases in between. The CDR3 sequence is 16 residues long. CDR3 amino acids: CATSRPGRGRTGELFF. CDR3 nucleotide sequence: TGTGCCACCAGCAGACCCGGGAGGGGGCGAACCGGGGAGCTGTTTTTT.

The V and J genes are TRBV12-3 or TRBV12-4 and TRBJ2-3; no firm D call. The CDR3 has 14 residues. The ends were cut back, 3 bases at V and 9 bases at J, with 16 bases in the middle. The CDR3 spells CASSFGQAVETQYF. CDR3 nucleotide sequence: TGTGCCAGCAGTTTCGGCCAGGCGGTCGAAACGCAGTATTTT.